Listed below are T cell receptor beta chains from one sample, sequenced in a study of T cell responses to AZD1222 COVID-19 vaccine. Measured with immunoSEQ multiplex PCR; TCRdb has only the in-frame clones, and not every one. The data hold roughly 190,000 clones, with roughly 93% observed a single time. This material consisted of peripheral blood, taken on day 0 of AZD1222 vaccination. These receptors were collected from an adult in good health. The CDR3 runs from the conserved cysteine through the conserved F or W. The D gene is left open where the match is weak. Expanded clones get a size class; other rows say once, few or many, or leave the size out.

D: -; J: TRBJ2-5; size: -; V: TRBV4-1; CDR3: CASSPILGGAGETQYF; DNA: TGCGCCAGCAGCCCTATATTGGGCGGGGCGGGAGAGACCCAGTACTTC
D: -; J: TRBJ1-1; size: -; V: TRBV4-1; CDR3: CASSQSTGSNTEAFF; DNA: TGCGCCAGCAGCCAGTCGACCGGGTCGAACACTGAAGCTTTCTTT
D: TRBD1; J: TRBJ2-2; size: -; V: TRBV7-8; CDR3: CASSWRDRGLSTGELFF; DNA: TGTGCCAGCAGCTGGCGGGACAGGGGCCTTTCCACCGGGGAGCTGTTTTTT
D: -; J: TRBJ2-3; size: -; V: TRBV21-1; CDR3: CASSKGPVGSFEDTQYF; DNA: TGTGCCAGCAGCAAAGGGCCCGTCGGCAGTTTTGAAGATACGCAGTATTTT
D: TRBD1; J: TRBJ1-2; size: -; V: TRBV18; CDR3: CASSPGQELNGYTF; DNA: TGTGCCAGCTCCCCCGGACAGGAGCTAAATGGCTACACCTTC
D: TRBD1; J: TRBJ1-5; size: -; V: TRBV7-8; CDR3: CASSQGQKGNQPQHF; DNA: TGTGCCAGCAGCCAGGGACAGAAAGGCAATCAGCCCCAGCATTTT
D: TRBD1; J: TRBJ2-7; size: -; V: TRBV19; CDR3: CASSISGQGRHEQYF; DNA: TGTGCCAGTAGTATTTCGGGACAGGGGCGCCACGAGCAGTACTTC
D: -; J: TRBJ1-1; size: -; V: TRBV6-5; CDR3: CASSPLLFGNTEAFF; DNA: TGTGCCAGCAGCCCCTTATTATTTGGGAACACTGAAGCTTTCTTT
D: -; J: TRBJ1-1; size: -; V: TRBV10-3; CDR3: CAISPGAWNTEAFF; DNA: TGTGCCATCAGTCCAGGGGCTTGGAACACTGAAGCTTTCTTT
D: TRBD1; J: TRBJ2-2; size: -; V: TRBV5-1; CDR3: CASSPSFPGTANTGELFF; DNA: TGCGCCAGCAGCCCGTCTTTTCCCGGGACAGCGAACACCGGGGAGCTGTTTTTT
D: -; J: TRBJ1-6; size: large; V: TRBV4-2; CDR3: CASSQGAGAGSPLHF; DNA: TGTGCCAGCAGCCAAGGTGCGGGGGCGGGTTCACCCCTCCACTTT
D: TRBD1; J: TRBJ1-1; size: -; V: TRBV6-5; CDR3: CASSYSKGATEAFF; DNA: TGTGCCAGCAGTTACTCGAAGGGGGCCACTGAAGCTTTCTTT
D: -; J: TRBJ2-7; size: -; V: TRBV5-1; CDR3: CASSFRDRSYEQYF; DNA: TGCGCCAGCAGCTTCAGGGACCGCTCCTACGAGCAGTACTTC
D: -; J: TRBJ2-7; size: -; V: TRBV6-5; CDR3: CASSYGLPRAYEQYF; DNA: TGTGCCAGCAGTTACGGACTCCCTCGGGCCTACGAGCAGTACTTC
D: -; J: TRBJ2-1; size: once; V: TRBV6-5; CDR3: CASRVQRGGYNEQFF; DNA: TGTGCCAGCAGAGTCCAGAGGGGGGGGTACAATGAGCAGTTCTTC
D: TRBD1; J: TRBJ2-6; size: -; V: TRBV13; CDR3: CASSSATGDSGANVLTF; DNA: TGTGCCAGCAGCTCGGCTACAGGGGACTCTGGGGCCAACGTCCTGACTTTC
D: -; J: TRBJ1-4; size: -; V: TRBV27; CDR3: CASSSGIATNEKLFF; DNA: TGTGCCAGCAGTTCAGGGATTGCAACTAATGAAAAACTGTTTTTT
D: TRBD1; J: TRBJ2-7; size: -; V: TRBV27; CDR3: CASSQRQGWHEQYF; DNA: TGTGCCAGCAGCCAACGACAGGGCTGGCACGAGCAGTACTTC
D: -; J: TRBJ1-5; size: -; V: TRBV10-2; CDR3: CASSDGRTDSNQPQHF; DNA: TGCGCCAGCAGTGATGGGCGGACCGATAGCAATCAGCCCCAGCATTTT
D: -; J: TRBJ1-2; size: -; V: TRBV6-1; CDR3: CASSEPSVGTYGYTF; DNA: TGTGCCAGCAGTGAACCTTCGGTCGGGACCTATGGCTACACCTTC
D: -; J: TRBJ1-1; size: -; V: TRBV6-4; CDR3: CASSRRLNTEAFF; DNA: TGTGCCAGCAGTCGGCGGCTGAACACTGAAGCTTTCTTT
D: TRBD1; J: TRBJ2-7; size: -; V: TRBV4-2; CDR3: CASSQVGTGTYEQYF; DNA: TGTGCCAGCAGCCAAGTGGGGACAGGCACCTACGAGCAGTACTTC
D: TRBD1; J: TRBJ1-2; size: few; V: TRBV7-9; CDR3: CASSPTGGRPEGYTF; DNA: TGTGCCAGCAGCCCCACAGGGGGCAGGCCGGAGGGCTACACCTTC
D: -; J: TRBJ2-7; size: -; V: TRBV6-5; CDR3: CASIHGGGGYEQYF; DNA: TGTGCCAGCATCCACGGGGGAGGGGGCTACGAGCAGTACTTC